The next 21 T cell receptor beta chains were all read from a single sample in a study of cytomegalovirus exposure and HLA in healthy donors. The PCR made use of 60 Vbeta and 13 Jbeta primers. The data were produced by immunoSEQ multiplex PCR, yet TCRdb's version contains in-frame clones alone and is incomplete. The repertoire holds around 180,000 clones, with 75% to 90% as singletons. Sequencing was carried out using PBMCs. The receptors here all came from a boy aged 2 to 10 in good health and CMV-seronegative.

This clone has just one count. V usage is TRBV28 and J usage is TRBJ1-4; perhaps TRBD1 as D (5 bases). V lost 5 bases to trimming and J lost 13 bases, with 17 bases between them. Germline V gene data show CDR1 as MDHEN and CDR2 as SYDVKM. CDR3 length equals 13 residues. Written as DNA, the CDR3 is TGTGCCAGCAGTCCCCCAGTCCTTAGGGGACTGTTTTTT. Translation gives CASSPPVLRGLFF.

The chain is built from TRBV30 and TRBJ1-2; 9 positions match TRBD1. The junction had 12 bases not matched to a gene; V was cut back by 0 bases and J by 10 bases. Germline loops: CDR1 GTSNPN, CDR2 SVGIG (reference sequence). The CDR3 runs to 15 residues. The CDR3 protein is CAWSVSWTGASVYTF. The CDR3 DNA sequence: TGTGCCTGGAGTGTCTCTTGGACAGGGGCGTCGGTCTACACCTTC.

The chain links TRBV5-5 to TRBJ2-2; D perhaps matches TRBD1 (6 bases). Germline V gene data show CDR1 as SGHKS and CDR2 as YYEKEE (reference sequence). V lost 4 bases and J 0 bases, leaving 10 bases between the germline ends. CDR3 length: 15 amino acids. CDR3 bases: TGTGCCAGCAGCGAAGACAGGTCGAACACCGGGGAGCTGTTTTTT. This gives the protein CASSEDRSNTGELFF.

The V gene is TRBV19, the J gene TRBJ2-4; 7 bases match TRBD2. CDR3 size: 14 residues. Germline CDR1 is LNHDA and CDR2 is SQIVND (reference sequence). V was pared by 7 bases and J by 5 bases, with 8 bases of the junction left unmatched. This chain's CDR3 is CASTSGGSENIQYF. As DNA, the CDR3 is TGTGCCAGTACCTCCGGCGGGAGTGAAAACATTCAGTACTTC.

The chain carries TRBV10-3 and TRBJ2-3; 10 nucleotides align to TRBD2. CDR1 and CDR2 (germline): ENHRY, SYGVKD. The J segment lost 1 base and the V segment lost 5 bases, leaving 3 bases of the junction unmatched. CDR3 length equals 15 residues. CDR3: CAISRSGGGTDTQYF. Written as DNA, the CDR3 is TGTGCCATCAGTCGGAGCGGGGGGGGCACAGATACGCAGTATTTT.

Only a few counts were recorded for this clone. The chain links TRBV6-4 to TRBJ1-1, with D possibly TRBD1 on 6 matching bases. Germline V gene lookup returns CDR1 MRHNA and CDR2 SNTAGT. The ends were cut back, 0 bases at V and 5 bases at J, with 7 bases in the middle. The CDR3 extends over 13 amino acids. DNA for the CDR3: TGTGCCAGCAGTGACTCAAGGGGGACTGAAGCTTTCTTT. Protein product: CASSDSRGTEAFF.

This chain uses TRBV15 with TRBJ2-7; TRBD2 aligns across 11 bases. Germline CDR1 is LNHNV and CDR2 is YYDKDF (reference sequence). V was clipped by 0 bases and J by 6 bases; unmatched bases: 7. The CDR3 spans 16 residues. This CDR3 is CATSRDLLAGGSEQYF. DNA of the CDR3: TGTGCCACCAGCAGAGATCTCCTAGCGGGAGGAAGCGAGCAGTACTTC.

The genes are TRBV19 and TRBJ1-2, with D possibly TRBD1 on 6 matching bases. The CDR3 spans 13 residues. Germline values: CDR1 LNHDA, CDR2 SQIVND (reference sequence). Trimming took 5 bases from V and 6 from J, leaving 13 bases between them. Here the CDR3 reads CASSSSTGDGYTF. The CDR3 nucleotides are TGTGCCAGTAGTTCTTCGACAGGAGATGGCTACACCTTC.

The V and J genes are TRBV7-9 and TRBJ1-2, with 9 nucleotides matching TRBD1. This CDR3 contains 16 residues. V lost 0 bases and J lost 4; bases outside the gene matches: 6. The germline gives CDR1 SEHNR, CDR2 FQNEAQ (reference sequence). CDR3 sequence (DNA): TGTGCCAGCAGCTTAGCTTACAGGGGGCAGGGCTATGGCTACACCTTC. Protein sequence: CASSLAYRGQGYGYTF.

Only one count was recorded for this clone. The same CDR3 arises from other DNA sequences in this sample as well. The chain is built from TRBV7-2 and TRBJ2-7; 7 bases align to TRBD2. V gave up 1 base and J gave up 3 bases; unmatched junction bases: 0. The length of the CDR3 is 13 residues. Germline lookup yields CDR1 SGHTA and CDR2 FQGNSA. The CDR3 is CASSLGGGYEQYF. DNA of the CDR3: TGTGCCAGCAGCTTAGGGGGGGGCTACGAGCAGTACTTC.

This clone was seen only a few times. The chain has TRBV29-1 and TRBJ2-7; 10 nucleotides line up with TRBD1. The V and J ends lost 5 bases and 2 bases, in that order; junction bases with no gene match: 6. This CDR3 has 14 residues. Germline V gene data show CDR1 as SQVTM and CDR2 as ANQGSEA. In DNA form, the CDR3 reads TGCAGCGTTTCCGGGACAGGGGCCGCCTACGAGCAGTACTTC. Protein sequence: CSVSGTGAAYEQYF.

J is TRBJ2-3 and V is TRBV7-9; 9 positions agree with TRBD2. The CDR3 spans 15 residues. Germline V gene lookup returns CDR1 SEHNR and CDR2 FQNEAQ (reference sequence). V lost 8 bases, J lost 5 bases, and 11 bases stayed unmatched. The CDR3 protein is CASSGGGGSQDTQYF. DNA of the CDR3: TGTGCCAGCTCGGGCGGGGGGGGATCACAAGATACGCAGTATTTT.

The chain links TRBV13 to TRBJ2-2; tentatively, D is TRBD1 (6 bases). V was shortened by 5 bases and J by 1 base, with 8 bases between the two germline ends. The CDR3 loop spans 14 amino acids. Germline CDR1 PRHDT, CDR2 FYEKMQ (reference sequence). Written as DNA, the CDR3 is TGTGCCAGCAGCCCGGACAGGAACACCGGGGAGCTGTTTTTT. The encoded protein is CASSPDRNTGELFF.

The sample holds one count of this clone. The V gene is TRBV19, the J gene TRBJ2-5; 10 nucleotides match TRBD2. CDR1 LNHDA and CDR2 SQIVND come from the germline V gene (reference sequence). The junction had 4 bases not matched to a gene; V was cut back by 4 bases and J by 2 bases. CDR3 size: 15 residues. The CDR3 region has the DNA TGTGCCAGTAGTACCGGGACTAGCGTACAAGAGACCCAGTACTTC. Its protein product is CASSTGTSVQETQYF. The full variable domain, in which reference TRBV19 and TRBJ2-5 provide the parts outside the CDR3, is DGGITQSPKYLFRKEGQNVTLSCEQNLNHDAMYWYRQDPGQGLRLIYYSQIVNDFQKGDIAEGYSVSREKKESFPLTVTSAQKNPTAFYLCASSTGTSVQETQYFGPGTRLLVL.

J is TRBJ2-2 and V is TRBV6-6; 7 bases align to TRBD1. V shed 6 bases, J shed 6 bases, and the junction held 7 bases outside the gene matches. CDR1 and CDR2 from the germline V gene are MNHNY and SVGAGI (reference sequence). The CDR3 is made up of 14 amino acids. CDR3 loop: CASRDRVGPGELFF. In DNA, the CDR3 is TGTGCCAGCAGAGACAGGGTGGGTCCCGGGGAGCTGTTTTTT.

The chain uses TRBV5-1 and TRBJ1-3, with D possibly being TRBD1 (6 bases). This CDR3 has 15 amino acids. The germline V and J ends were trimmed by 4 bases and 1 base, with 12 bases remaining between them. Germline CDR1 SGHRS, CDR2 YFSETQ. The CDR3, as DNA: TGCGCCAGCAGCGCCCCGACAGGATCTGGAAACACCATATATTTT. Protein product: CASSAPTGSGNTIYF. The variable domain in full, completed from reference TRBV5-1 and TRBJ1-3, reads KAGVTQTPRYLIKTRGQQVTLSCSPISGHRSVSWYQQTPGQGLQFLFEYFSETQRNKGNFPGRFSGRQFSNSRSEMNVSTLELGDSALYLCASSAPTGSGNTIYFGEGSWLTVV.

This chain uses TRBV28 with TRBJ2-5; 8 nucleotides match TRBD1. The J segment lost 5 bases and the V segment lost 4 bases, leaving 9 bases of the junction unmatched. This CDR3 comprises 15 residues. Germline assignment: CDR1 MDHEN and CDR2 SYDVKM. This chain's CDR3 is CASSSRQGKWETQYF. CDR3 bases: TGTGCCAGCAGTTCCAGACAGGGGAAATGGGAGACCCAGTACTTC.

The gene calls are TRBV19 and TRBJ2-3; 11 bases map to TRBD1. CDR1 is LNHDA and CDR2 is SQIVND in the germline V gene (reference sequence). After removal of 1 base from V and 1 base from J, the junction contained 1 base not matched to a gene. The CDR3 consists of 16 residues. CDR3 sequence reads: CASSIGGQGGTDTQYF. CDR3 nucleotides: TGTGCCAGTAGTATAGGGGGACAGGGGGGCACAGATACGCAGTATTTT.

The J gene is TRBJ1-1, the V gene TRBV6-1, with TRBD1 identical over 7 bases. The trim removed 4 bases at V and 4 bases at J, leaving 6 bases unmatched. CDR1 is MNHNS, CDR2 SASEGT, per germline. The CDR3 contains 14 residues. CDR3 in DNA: TGTGCCAGCAGTGGACAGGGAGTAGGCACTGAAGCTTTCTTT. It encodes CASSGQGVGTEAFF.

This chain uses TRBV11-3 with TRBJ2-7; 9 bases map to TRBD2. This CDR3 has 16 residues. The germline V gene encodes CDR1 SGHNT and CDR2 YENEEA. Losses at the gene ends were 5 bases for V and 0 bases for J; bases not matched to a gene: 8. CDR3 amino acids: CASSIKPGLASYEQYV. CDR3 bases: TGTGCCAGCAGCATAAAACCGGGACTAGCCTCCTACGAGCAGTACGTC.

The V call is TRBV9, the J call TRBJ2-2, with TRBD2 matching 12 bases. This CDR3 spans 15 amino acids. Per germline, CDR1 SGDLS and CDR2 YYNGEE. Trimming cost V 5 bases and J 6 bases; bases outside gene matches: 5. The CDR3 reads CASSRLAGAAGELFF. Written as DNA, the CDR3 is TGTGCCAGCAGTCGACTAGCGGGGGCGGCCGGGGAGCTGTTTTTT.